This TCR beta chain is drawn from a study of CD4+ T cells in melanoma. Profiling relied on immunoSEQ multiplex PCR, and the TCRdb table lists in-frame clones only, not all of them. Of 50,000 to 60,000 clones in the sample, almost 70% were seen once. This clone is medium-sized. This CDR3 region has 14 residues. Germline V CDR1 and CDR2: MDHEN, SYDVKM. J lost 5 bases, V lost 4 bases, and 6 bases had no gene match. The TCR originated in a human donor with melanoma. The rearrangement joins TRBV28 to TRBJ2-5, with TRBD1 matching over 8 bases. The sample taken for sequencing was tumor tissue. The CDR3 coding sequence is TGTGCCAGCAGTTCCATGACAGGGGATGAGACCCAGTACTTC. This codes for CASSSMTGDETQYF.